These 9 T cell receptor beta chains share one sample of origin, sequenced in a study of CD8+CD57+ T cells in acquired aplastic anemia. Profiling that covered TCR beta VDJ and CDR3 relied on genomic DNA as its template. From the reads, TCRdb called clonotypes with MiXCR, one entry per CDR3 protein. Among about 190,000 distinct CDR3 sequences, approximately 52% were seen once, and the ten largest hold approximately 15%. The sequenced sample was sorted CD4+, CD8+, or CD8+CD57+ T cells (not recorded which) from PBMCs. The receptors here all came from a human donor in good health, serving as a control.

This clonotype was detected a few times. The chain combines TRBV9 with TRBJ2-2; D remains unclear. The V and J ends lost 0 bases and 8 bases respectively, with 5 bases between them. The CDR3 runs to 12 residues. The germline gives CDR1 SGDLS, CDR2 YYNGEE. The CDR3 spells CASSVDVGELFF. In nucleotides, the CDR3 is TGTGCCAGCAGCGTAGACGTAGGGGAGCTGTTTTTT.

CDR3 in amino acids: CASSESYRANVLTF. CDR3 DNA sequence: TGTGCCAGCAGTGAGAGTTACAGGGCCAACGTCCTGACTTTC. This chain links TRBV9 with TRBJ2-6; D gene ambiguous. Germline lookup yields CDR1 SGDLS and CDR2 YYNGEE. The CDR3 length is 14 residues. Trimming shortened V by 5 bases and J by 5 bases, and 11 bases separated the two germline ends.

V is TRBV20-1 and J is TRBJ2-7; possible D gene TRBD2, 6 bases. Per germline, CDR1 DFQATT and CDR2 SNEGSKA (reference sequence). This CDR3 is 11 amino acids long. V gave up 6 bases and J gave up 3 bases, with 9 bases separating them. CDR3 nucleotides: TGCAGTGCCGGAGGGGTCTACGAGCAGTACTTC. Residues: CSAGGVYEQYF.

Note on this clonotype: In this CDR3 the conserved last residue, phenylalanine or tryptophan, is missing, so a read error is likely. It is unclear where the CDR3 begins or ends on the DNA, so no DNA is shown, and the CDR3 is as TCRdb lists it. The chain recombines TRBV12-3 or TRBV12-4 with TRBJ1-4; the table assigns TRBD1, which was not confirmed against the DNA. The CDR3 is 9 amino acids long, termini counted. The CDR3 loop is CASSYDRGY.

This clonotype has ten or more counts. The V call is TRBV4-2, the J call TRBJ1-1; no clear D gene. CDR3 length: 15 residues. CDR1 and CDR2 from the germline V gene are LGHNA and YNFKEQ. V lost 2 bases and J 0 bases, leaving 10 bases between the germline ends. In DNA, the CDR3 is TGTGCCAGCAGCCAACGTGGGCCCATGAACACTGAAGCTTTCTTT. Its protein is CASSQRGPMNTEAFF.

The genes are TRBV29-1 and TRBJ1-1, with unresolved D. The ends were cut back, 7 bases at V and 1 base at J, with 10 bases in the middle. The CDR3 has 12 residues. CDR1 and CDR2 from the germline V gene are SQVTM and ANQGSEA. DNA of the CDR3: TGCAGCGGCCGGGCGACGAACACTGAAGCTTTCTTT. It codes for CSGRATNTEAFF. The full variable domain, its missing parts supplied by reference TRBV29-1 and TRBJ1-1, is SAVISQKPSRDICQRGTSLTIQCQVDSQVTMMFWYRQQPGQSLTLIATANQGSEATYESGFVIDKFPISRPNLTFSTLTVSNMSPEDSSIYLCSGRATNTEAFFGQGTRLTVV.

In the case of this clonotype: A read error is likely, as this CDR3 ends without the conserved phenylalanine or tryptophan. The chain couples TRBV28 to TRBJ1-1, with D maybe TRBD1 (5 bases). The CDR3 sequence is 14 residues long. Trimming cost V 2 bases and J 1 base, with 8 bases left between them. Looked up from germline, CDR1 is MDHEN and CDR2 is SYDVKM. CDR3 amino acids: CASSLVGGNTEAFS. In nucleotides, the CDR3 is TGTGCCAGCAGTTTAGTCGGGGGGAACACTGAAGCTTTCTCT.

There are a few counts of this clonotype. Since a much larger clone is just one base distant, this may be a read error. This sequence joins TRBV9 and TRBJ2-1; D perhaps matches TRBD2 (6 bases). The CDR3 extends over 15 amino acids. From germline, CDR1 is SGDLS and CDR2 YYNGEE. The CDR3 DNA reads TGTGCCAGCAGCAACCGGGGGAGCTCCTACAATGGGCAGTTCTTC. Translation: CASSNRGSSYNGQFF. Looking up the rest from reference TRBV9 and TRBJ2-1 gives the full variable domain: DSGVTQTPKHLITATGQRVTLRCSPRSGDLSVYWYQQSLDQGLQFLIQYYNGEERAKGNILERFSAQQFPDLHSELNLSSLELGDSALYFCASSNRGSSYNGQFFGPGTRLTVL.

This clonotype showed up many times. The chain is built from TRBV11-2 and TRBJ2-1; TRBD2 matches at 14 bases. Germline V gene sequence: CDR1 SGHAT, CDR2 FQNNGV. V lost 5 bases, J lost 8 bases, and 5 bases stayed unmatched. This CDR3 has 15 amino acids. CDR3 loop: CASSPTSGGAHEQFF. In DNA, the CDR3 is TGTGCCAGCAGCCCGACTAGCGGGGGGGCACATGAGCAGTTCTTC.